This T cell receptor (beta chain) stems from a study of cytomegalovirus exposure and HLA in healthy donors. The CDR3 extends over 18 amino acids. Germline V gene sequence: CDR1 MDHEN, CDR2 SYDVKM. V shed 5 bases and J 0 bases; nucleotides not matched to a gene: 11. Researchers ran the PCR with 60 Vbeta and 13 Jbeta primers. Only in-frame clones appear in the TCRdb table, and some are missing; sequencing was by immunoSEQ multiplex PCR. The sample holds fewer than 150,000 clones, about four fifths seen once. With regard to this clone: The antigen is undetermined.

General observations from the study: Association of a missense DCLRE1C variant with TCR beta V- and J-gene trimming was reported in a later analysis. Being productive about 87% or about 30% of the time was typical of most TCR beta V segments in an earlier analysis. A later analysis linked 15,000 to 20,000 TCR beta sequences to HLA alleles at 0.05 false discovery rate.

V usage is TRBV28 and J usage is TRBJ2-1; 9 bases map to TRBD1. Material for sequencing was PBMCs. The TCR was taken from a middle-aged woman in good health and CMV-seropositive. The CDR3 DNA follows: TGTGCCAGCAGTCCCAATCCGGGACAGGGAGACTCCTACAATGAGCAGTTCTTC. Its protein product is CASSPNPGQGDSYNEQFF.